The present T cell receptor beta chain was sequenced within a study of CD8+ T cells in alopecia areata. Study information: Each of the treated patients was given oral tofacitinib, 5 to 10 mg twice daily, for moderate-to-severe alopecia areata. Dosing with tofacitinib proceeded for 6 to 18 months, followed by 6 months off drug.

The sample's treatment: oral pan-JAK inhibitor, 5-10 mg twice daily. Lesional scalp punch biopsies and peripheral blood came from alopecia areata patients. Following extraction, RNA underwent reverse transcription to cDNA, which served as the sequencing template. Assay: immunoSEQ multiplex PCR; the TCRdb copy retains only in-frame clones and omits some. The table has fewer than 200,000 clones, 60% seen once. CDR1 and CDR2 from the germline V gene are LNHNV and YYDKDF (reference sequence). The germline V and J ends were trimmed by 3 bases and 4 bases, with 19 bases remaining between them. The CDR3 sequence is 16 residues long. Whole-study results and caveats: Among the 100 top clones, expanded CD8+ clones, like scalp clonality, were significantly decreased by tofacitinib.

In regard to this clone: Its antigen is unidentified.

The receptor comes from a human donor with alopecia areata. The sample consisted of CD4+ T cells sorted from blood, taken at week 24, from a patient treated with tofacitinib. The chain joins TRBV15 to TRBJ2-7; tentative D call: TRBD2 (7 bases). DNA of the CDR3: TGTGCCACCAGCAGGACTCTGGGGGGGCGCCTATACGAGCAGTACTTC. Amino acids: CATSRTLGGRLYEQYF.